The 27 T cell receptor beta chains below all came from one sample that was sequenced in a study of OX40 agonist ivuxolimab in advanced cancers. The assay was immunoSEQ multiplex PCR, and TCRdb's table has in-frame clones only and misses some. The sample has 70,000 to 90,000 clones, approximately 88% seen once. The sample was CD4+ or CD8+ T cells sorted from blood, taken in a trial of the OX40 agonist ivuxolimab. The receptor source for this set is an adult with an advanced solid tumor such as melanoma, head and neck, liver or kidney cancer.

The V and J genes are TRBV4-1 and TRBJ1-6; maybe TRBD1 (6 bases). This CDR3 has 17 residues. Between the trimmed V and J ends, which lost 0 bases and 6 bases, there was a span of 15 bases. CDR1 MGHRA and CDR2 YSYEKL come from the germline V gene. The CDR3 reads CASSQDNRVVGNSPLHF. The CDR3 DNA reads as TGCGCCAGCAGCCAAGATAACAGGGTGGTCGGTAATTCACCCCTCCACTTT.

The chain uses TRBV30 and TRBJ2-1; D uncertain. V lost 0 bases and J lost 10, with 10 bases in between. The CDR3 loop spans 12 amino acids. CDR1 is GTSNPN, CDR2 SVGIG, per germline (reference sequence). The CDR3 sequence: CAWSVRSREQFF. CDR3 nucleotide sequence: TGTGCCTGGAGTGTCCGGTCTCGCGAGCAGTTCTTC.

CDR3 protein: CATQWAVSYEQYF. The CDR3 bases are TGTGCCACCCAATGGGCGGTCAGCTACGAGCAGTACTTC. The chain links TRBV2 to TRBJ2-7; D gene ambiguous. This CDR3 contains 13 residues. The V gene lost 10 bases and the J gene lost 3 bases, with 16 bases spanning the gap. Germline V CDR1 and CDR2: SNHLY, FYNNEI.

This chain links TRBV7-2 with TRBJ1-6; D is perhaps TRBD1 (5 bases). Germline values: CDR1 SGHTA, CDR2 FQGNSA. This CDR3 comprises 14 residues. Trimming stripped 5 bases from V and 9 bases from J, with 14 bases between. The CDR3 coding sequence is TGTGCCAGCAGCCCGCGGCCCGGGGGTTCACCCCTCCACTTT. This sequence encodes CASSPRPGGSPLHF.

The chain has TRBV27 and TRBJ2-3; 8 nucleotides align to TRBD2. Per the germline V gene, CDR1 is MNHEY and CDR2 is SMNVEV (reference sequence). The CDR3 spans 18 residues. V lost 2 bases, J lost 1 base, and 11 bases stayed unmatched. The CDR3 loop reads CASSLESVGRAGTDTQYF. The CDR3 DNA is TGTGCCAGCAGTTTAGAAAGCGTCGGGAGGGCCGGCACAGATACGCAGTATTTT.

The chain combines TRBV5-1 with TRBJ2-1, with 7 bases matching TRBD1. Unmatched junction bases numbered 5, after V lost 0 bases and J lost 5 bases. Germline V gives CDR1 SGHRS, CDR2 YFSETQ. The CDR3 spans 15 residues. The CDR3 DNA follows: TGCGCCAGCAGCTTGGGAGGACAGGTCCACAATGAGCAGTTCTTC. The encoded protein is CASSLGGQVHNEQFF.

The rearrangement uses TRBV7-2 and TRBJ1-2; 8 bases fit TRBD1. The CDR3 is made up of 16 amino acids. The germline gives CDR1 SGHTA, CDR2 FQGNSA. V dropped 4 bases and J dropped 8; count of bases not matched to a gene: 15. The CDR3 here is CASSSYAGQGAKGYTF. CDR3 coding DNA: TGTGCCAGCAGCTCCTACGCGGGGCAGGGGGCGAAGGGCTACACCTTC.

CDR3 nucleotide sequence: TGCAGCGTTGCAAGGGCAGGGGTGTACACTGAAGCTTTCTTT. The encoded protein is CSVARAGVYTEAFF. This chain connects TRBV29-1 to TRBJ1-1; possible D gene TRBD1, 6 bases. Germline assignment: CDR1 SQVTM and CDR2 ANQGSEA. Trimming pared 4 bases from V and 3 bases from J, leaving 15 bases between. The CDR3 has 14 amino acids.

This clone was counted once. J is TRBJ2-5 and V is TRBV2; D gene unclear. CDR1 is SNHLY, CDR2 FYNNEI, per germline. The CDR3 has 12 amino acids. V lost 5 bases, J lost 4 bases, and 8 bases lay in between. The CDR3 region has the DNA TGTGCCAGCAGTTACGTTGGAGAGACCCAGTACTTC. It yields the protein CASSYVGETQYF.

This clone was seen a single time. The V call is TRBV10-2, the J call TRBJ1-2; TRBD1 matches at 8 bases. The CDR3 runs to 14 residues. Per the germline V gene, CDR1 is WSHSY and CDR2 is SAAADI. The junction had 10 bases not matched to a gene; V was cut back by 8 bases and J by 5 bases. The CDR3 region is CASSFWTGWYGYTF. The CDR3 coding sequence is TGCGCCAGCTCCTTTTGGACAGGGTGGTATGGCTACACCTTC.

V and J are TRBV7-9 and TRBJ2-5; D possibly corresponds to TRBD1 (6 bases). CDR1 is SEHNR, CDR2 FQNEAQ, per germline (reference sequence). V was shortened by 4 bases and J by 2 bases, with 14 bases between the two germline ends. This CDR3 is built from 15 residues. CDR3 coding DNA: TGTGCCAGCAGCTCATCACAGGGTTGGCAAGAGACCCAGTACTTC. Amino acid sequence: CASSSSQGWQETQYF.

CDR3 amino acids: CASSEWTGGGRETQYF. The CDR3 bases are TGTGCCAGCAGTGAATGGACTGGAGGGGGCCGAGAGACCCAGTACTTC. The gene calls are TRBV2 and TRBJ2-5, with TRBD1 as a possible D gene (7 bases). Trimming pared 2 bases from V and 4 bases from J, leaving 17 bases between. This CDR3 comprises 16 residues. Per germline, CDR1 SNHLY and CDR2 FYNNEI. The complete variable domain, with remaining parts taken from reference TRBV2 and TRBJ2-5, reads EPEVTQTPSHQVTQMGQEVILRCVPISNHLYFYWYRQILGQKVEFLVSFYNNEISEKSEIFDDQFSVERPDGSNFTLKIRSTKLEDSAMYFCASSEWTGGGRETQYFGPGTRLLVL.

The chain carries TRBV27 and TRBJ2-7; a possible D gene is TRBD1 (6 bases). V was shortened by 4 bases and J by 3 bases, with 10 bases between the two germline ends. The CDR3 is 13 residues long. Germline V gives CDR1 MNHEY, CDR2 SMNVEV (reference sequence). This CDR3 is CASSSRGHYEQYF. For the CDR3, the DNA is TGTGCCAGCAGTTCCAGGGGCCACTACGAGCAGTACTTC.

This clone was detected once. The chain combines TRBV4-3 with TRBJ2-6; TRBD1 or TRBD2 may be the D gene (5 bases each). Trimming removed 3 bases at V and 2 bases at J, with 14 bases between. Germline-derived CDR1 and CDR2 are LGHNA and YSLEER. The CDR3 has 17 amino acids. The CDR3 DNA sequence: TGCGCCAGCAGCCAGGACCACTGGGGGACTGGGGCCAACGTCCTGACTTTC. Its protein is CASSQDHWGTGANVLTF.

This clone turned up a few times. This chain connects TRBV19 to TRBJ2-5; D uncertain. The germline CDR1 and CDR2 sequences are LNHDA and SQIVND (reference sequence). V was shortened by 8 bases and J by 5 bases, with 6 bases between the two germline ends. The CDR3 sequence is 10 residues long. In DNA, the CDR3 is TGTGCCAGTGGTTATGAGACCCAGTACTTC. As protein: CASGYETQYF.

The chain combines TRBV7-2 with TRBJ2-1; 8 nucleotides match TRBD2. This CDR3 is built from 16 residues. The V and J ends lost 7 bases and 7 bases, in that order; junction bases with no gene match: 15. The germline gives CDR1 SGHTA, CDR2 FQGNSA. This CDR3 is CASTALRASGRNEQFF. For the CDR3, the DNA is TGTGCCAGCACCGCGTTAAGGGCTAGCGGGCGGAATGAGCAGTTCTTC.

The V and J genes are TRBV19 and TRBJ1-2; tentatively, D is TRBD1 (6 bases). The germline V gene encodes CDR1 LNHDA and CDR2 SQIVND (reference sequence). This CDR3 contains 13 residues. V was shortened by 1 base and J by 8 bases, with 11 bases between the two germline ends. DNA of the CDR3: TGTGCCAGTAGTATAGGGGACAAGTTCGGCTACACCTTC. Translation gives CASSIGDKFGYTF.

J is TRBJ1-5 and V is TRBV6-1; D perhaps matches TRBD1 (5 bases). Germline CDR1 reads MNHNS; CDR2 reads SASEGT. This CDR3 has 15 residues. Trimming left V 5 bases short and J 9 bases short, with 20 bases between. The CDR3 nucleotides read TGTGCCAGCAGTCCTTACAGGAGGGGTGTAGTGCCCCAGCATTTT. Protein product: CASSPYRRGVVPQHF.

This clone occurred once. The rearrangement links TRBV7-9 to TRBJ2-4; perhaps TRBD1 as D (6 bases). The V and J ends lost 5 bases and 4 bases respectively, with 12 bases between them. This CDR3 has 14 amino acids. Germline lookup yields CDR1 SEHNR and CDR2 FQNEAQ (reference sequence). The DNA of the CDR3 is TGTGCCAGCAGCAAACAGGGAGAGAAAAACATTCAGTACTTC. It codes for CASSKQGEKNIQYF.

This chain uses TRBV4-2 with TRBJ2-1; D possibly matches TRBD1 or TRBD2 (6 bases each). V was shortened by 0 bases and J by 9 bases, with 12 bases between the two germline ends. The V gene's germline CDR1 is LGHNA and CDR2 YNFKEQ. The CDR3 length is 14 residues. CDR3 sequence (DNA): TGTGCCAGCAGCCAAGATCTACGGGGGCTTGAGCAGTTCTTC. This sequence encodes CASSQDLRGLEQFF.

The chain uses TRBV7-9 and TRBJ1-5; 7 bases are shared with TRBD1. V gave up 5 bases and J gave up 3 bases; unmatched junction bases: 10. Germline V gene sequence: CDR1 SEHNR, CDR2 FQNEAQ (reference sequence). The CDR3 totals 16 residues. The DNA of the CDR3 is TGTGCCAGCAGCCCCCTCGGCAGGGGGGACAATCAGCCCCAGCATTTT. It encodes CASSPLGRGDNQPQHF.

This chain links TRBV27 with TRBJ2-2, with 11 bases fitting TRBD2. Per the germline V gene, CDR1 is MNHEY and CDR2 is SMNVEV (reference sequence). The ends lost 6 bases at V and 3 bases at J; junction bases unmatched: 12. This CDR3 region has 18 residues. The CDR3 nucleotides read TGTGCCAGCAGCCGGGGACTAGCGGAAGCGGGAGACACCGGGGAGCTGTTTTTT. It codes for CASSRGLAEAGDTGELFF.

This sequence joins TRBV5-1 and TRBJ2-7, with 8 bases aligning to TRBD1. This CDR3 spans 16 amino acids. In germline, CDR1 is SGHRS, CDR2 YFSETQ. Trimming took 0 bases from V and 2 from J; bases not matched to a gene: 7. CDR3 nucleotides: TGCGCCAGCAGCTTGGCCTTGACAGGGGCCCCCTACGAGCAGTACTTC. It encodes CASSLALTGAPYEQYF. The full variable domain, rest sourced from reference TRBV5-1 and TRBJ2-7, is KAGVTQTPRYLIKTRGQQVTLSCSPISGHRSVSWYQQTPGQGLQFLFEYFSETQRNKGNFPGRFSGRQFSNSRSEMNVSTLELGDSALYLCASSLALTGAPYEQYFGPGTRLTVT.

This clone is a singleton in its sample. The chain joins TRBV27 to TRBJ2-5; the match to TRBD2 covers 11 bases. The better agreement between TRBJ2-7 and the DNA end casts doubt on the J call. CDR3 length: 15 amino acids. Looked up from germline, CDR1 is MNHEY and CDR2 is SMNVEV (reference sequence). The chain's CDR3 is CASSSLAGGLYEQYF. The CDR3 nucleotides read TGTGCCAGCAGTTCTTTAGCGGGGGGGCTCTACGAGCAGTACTTC.

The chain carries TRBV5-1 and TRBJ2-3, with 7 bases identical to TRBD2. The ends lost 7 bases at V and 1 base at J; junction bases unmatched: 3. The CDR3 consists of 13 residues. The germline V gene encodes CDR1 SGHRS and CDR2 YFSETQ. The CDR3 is CASSREGTDTQYF. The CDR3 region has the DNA TGCGCCAGCTCCCGGGAGGGCACAGATACGCAGTATTTT.

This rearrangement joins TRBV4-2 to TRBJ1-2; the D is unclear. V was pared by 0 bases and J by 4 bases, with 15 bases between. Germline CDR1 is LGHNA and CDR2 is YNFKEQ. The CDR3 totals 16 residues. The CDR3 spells CASSQELAGAAYGYTF. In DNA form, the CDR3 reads TGTGCCAGCAGCCAAGAATTGGCAGGCGCGGCCTATGGCTACACCTTC.

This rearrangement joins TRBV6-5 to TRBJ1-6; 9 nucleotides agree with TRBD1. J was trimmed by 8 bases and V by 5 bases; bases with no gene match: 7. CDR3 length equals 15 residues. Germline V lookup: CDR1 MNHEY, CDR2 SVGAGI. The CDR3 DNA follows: TGTGCCAGCAGTCTAACGGGACAGGGAGATTCACCCCTCCACTTT. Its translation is CASSLTGQGDSPLHF.